This TCR beta chain was identified during a study of blood T cell repertoires in COVID-19. Looking at the study overall: The United States, Italy and Spain were the sources of the acute and convalescent COVID-19 samples. The analysed material was cDNA or gDNA that came from T cells, B-cell-depleted T cells, or PBMCs.

The assay was immunoSEQ multiplex PCR, and TCRdb's table has in-frame clones only and misses some. The sample includes over 200,000 clones, more than 75% of them seen just once. V dropped 3 bases and J dropped 5 bases, with 13 bases sitting between them. The CDR3 extends over 14 amino acids. CDR1 is SGHTA, CDR2 FQGTGA, per germline. Material for sequencing was peripheral blood. The V gene is TRBV7-3, the J gene TRBJ2-5, with D perhaps matching TRBD2 (5 bases). This receptor was identified in a man between 40 and 49 years old with active or convalescent COVID-19. DNA of the CDR3: TGTGCCAGCAGCTTCCGGGATCCCTCGGAGACCCAGTACTTC. Its translation is CASSFRDPSETQYF.